This TCR beta chain was identified during a study of T cell responses to AZD1222 COVID-19 vaccine. Study-wide results and limits: Possibly, clonal diversity was underestimated; donors were largely white British and included more females. Spike as a whole was targeted by vaccine-associated CD4 TCRs, dominant at 160-218 and 743-854.

Note on this clone: Its antigen is undetermined.

Generated by immunoSEQ multiplex PCR, the TCRdb table keeps only in-frame clones and is missing some. The sample yields just over 150,000 clones, around nine tenths seen once. CDR1 is SGHNT and CDR2 is YYREEE in the germline V gene (reference sequence). This CDR3 spans 18 amino acids. Unmatched junction bases numbered 13, after V lost 0 bases and J lost 4 bases. This receptor was obtained from an adult who had recovered from COVID-19. This specimen was peripheral blood, taken after recovery from COVID-19. J is TRBJ2-7 and V is TRBV5-4, with 10 bases matching TRBD2. The DNA for the CDR3 is TGTGCCAGCAGCTTGGTAGGGATAGCGGGGGGCCCCTTTTACGAGCAGTACTTC. Amino acids: CASSLVGIAGGPFYEQYF. Full variable domain (missing parts from reference TRBV5-4 and TRBJ2-7): ETGVTQSPTHLIKTRGQQVTLRCSSQSGHNTVSWYQQALGQGPQFIFQYYREEENGRGNFPPRFSGLQFPNYSSELNVNALELDDSALYLCASSLVGIAGGPFYEQYFGPGTRLTVT.